This TCR beta chain is drawn from a study of cytomegalovirus exposure and HLA in healthy donors. Broader study findings: It was shown in a later analysis that HLA-associated TCR beta chains were more clonally expanded than other, equally common chains. Among immune exposure information, only CMV serostatus was available. Altogether, about 160 TCR beta chains were recorded as cytomegalovirus-associated.

Note on this clone: No antigen is known for it.

V shed 4 bases and J 9 bases; nucleotides not matched to a gene: 1. CDR1 and CDR2 (germline): SGHVS, FQNEAQ. The CDR3 sequence is 11 residues long. The study ran its PCR with 60 Vbeta and 13 Jbeta primers. Produced via immunoSEQ multiplex PCR; TCRdb's table is partial and in-frame only. The specimen's table records 130,000 or so clones. The clonotype comes from a woman between 18 and 29 years old in good health and CMV-seronegative. Sequenced material: PBMCs. The chain links TRBV7-8 to TRBJ2-5; the match to TRBD1 covers 8 bases. The CDR3 DNA reads as TGTGCCAGCAGCTCGGACAGGGCCCAGTACTTC. This sequence encodes CASSSDRAQYF.